Detailed here is one T cell receptor beta chain. Germline CDR1 reads SGHVS; CDR2 reads FQNEAQ. The CDR3 contains 14 residues. The V gene end was trimmed by 5 bases and the J gene end by 7 bases; junction bases not matched to a gene: 7. The data derive from a study of blood T cell repertoires in COVID-19. The assay was immunoSEQ multiplex PCR, and TCRdb's table has in-frame clones only and misses some. Of 350,000 to 500,000 clones detected, 88% appear once; the ten largest clones hold 1.4%. Sequencing was done on a sample of PBMCs or T cells enriched from blood (not recorded which). The TCR was taken from a woman aged 18-29 years who had been exposed to COVID-19. This chain uses TRBV7-8 with TRBJ1-5; 8 bases are shared with TRBD1. The chain's CDR3 is CASSTGQGWQPQHF. Written as DNA, the CDR3 is TGTGCCAGCAGCACAGGACAGGGTTGGCAGCCCCAGCATTTT. The full variable domain, completed using reference TRBV7-8 and TRBJ1-5, is GAGVSQSPRYKVAKRGQDVALRCDPISGHVSLFWYQQALGQGPEFLTYFQNEAQLDKSGLPSDRFFAERPEGSVSTLKIQRTQQEDSAVYLCASSTGQGWQPQHFGDGTRLSIL.